Following are 25 T cell receptor beta chains from one sample sequenced in a study of persistence of HIV-infected CD4 T cells. Overlapping HIV-1 Gag 15-mer peptides at roughly 1 ug per peptide per mL were used. Responding CD4+ T cells were sorted by upregulation of both CD40 ligand and CD69. The libraries were made with immunoSEQ version 4 in survey mode. TCRdb's copy holds only in-frame clones and misses some; the assay was immunoSEQ multiplex PCR. Of about 20,000 clones in the sample, around three fifths were seen once. Their cognate antigens are unknown. This specimen consisted of CD4+ T cells sorted from PBMCs after approximately 19-hour stimulation, obtained from a patient who received antiretroviral therapy. These receptors came from an adult woman with HIV who was CMV-seropositive.

The chain employs TRBV3-1 (or the pseudogene TRBV3-2) and TRBJ1-2; 8 nucleotides match TRBD1. Germline CDR1 LGHDT, CDR2 YNNKEL (reference sequence). V shed 1 base, J shed 10 bases, and the junction held 5 bases outside the gene matches. The CDR3 is made up of 13 amino acids. Written as DNA, the CDR3 is TGTGCCAGCAGCCAAGCGGACAGGGTTCCCTACACCTTC. Translated: CASSQADRVPYTF.

The J gene is TRBJ2-1, the V gene TRBV30; D might be TRBD2 (5 bases). Trimming shortened V by 1 base and J by 1 base, and 8 bases separated the two germline ends. CDR3 length equals 14 residues. The germline CDR1 and CDR2 sequences are GTSNPN and SVGIG (reference sequence). The CDR3: CAWSGTGSYNEQFF. In DNA, the CDR3 is TGTGCCTGGAGTGGGACGGGGTCCTACAATGAGCAGTTCTTC.

This clone came up a few times. This sequence joins TRBV29-1 and TRBJ2-3, with 9 bases matching TRBD2. V gave up 6 bases and J gave up 2 bases; unmatched junction bases: 9. Germline V gene data show CDR1 as SQVTM and CDR2 as ANQGSEA. The CDR3 extends over 15 amino acids. The DNA for the CDR3 is TGCAGCGTAGTGACTAGCGGAGCTTACACAGATACGCAGTATTTT. This codes for CSVVTSGAYTDTQYF.

The J gene is TRBJ2-3, the V gene TRBV6-5, with 10 nucleotides matching TRBD2. Per germline, CDR1 MNHEY and CDR2 SVGAGI. J lost 4 bases, V lost 6 bases, and 1 base had no gene match. The CDR3 contains 13 residues. CDR3 in amino acids: CASRLAGPDTQYF. Here the CDR3 DNA reads TGTGCCAGCAGACTAGCGGGGCCAGATACGCAGTATTTT.

This clone was observed a few times. This chain links TRBV10-1 with TRBJ1-6; D call uncertain. The germline CDR1 and CDR2 sequences are WNHNN and SYGVQD (reference sequence). Between the trimmed V and J ends, which lost 3 bases and 9 bases, there was a span of 6 bases. The CDR3 runs 12 residues. The CDR3 nucleotides read TGCGCCAGCAGTGAAGCGAGTTCACCCCTCCACTTT. This gives the protein CASSEASSPLHF.

This clone was picked up a small number of times. The chain recombines TRBV6-7 with TRBJ1-3, with 10 bases matching TRBD1. TRBV6-7 is known as an ORF, though its function is uncertain. This CDR3 comprises 16 residues. With 7 bases clipped from V and 9 bases from J, the junction kept 15 bases outside the gene matches. Here the CDR3 reads CASTDPGGQGISTIYF. The CDR3 DNA reads TGTGCCAGCACCGACCCCGGGGGACAGGGGATTTCCACCATATATTTT.

The chain links TRBV5-1 to TRBJ2-1; unclear D gene. Germline V gives CDR1 SGHRS, CDR2 YFSETQ. The V gene lost 7 bases and the J gene lost 4 bases, with 12 bases spanning the gap. The CDR3 loop spans 13 amino acids. CDR3 region: CASFGPSYNEQFF. The CDR3 DNA reads TGCGCCAGCTTCGGACCCTCTTACAATGAGCAGTTCTTC.

The J gene is TRBJ2-3, the V gene TRBV7-3; 8 bases fit TRBD2. Germline V gene data show CDR1 as SGHTA and CDR2 as FQGTGA. V shed 4 bases and J 4 bases; nucleotides not matched to a gene: 1. CDR3 length: 13 amino acids. The CDR3 nucleotides read TGTGCCAGCAGCTCGGGGGGGCCAGATACGCAGTATTTT. Translated, it gives CASSSGGPDTQYF. Combining the CDR3 with reference TRBV7-3 and TRBJ2-3 gives the whole variable domain GAGVSQTPSNKVTEKGKYVELRCDPISGHTALYWYRQSLGQGPEFLIYFQGTGAADDSGLPNDRFFAVRPEGSVSTLKIQRTERGDSAVYLCASSSGGPDTQYFGPGTRLTVL.

The chain is built from TRBV11-1 and TRBJ2-1; D remains unclear. This CDR3 has 16 residues. The V gene's germline CDR1 is SGHAT and CDR2 FQDESV (reference sequence). Trimming took off 1 base at V and 3 bases at J, with 13 bases between the two ends. The CDR3 is CASSLGAEARYNEQFF. As DNA, the CDR3 is TGTGCCAGCAGCTTAGGAGCAGAAGCTCGCTACAATGAGCAGTTCTTC.

This sequence joins TRBV5-1 and TRBJ2-7; perhaps TRBD1 as D (6 bases). The CDR3 sequence is 13 residues long. V gave up 6 bases and J gave up 4 bases, with 14 bases separating them. CDR1 and CDR2 from the germline V gene are SGHRS and YFSETQ. CDR3 loop: CASTATGLYEQYF. The CDR3, as DNA: TGCGCCAGCACCGCGACAGGCCTTTACGAGCAGTACTTC.

The chain carries TRBV5-4 and TRBJ2-2, with a tentative D call TRBD1 (5 bases). CDR1 is SGHNT, CDR2 YYREEE, per germline (reference sequence). Trimming took off 1 base at V and 6 bases at J, with 13 bases between the two ends. CDR3 size: 15 residues. In DNA, the CDR3 is TGTGCCAGCAGCTTGTCAAGGGGATTCGCCGGGGAGCTGTTTTTT. Encoded protein: CASSLSRGFAGELFF. Supplemented by reference TRBV5-4 and TRBJ2-2, the full variable domain reads ETGVTQSPTHLIKTRGQQVTLRCSSQSGHNTVSWYQQALGQGPQFIFQYYREEENGRGNFPPRFSGLQFPNYSSELNVNALELDDSALYLCASSLSRGFAGELFFGEGSRLTVL.

The rearrangement uses TRBV28 and TRBJ1-4, with D possibly being TRBD1 (5 bases). The germline gives CDR1 MDHEN, CDR2 SYDVKM. The CDR3 is made up of 16 amino acids. V dropped 0 bases and J dropped 8 bases, with 16 bases sitting between them. CDR3 DNA sequence: TGTGCCAGCAGTTTATGGGTGGGGCAGGTTAAAGAAAAACTGTTTTTT. This sequence encodes CASSLWVGQVKEKLFF.

CDR3 sequence: CASSSSGVTGLRGYGYTF. CDR3 coding DNA: TGCGCCAGCAGCTCAAGTGGGGTCACAGGGCTCCGGGGCTATGGCTACACCTTC. The genes are TRBV4-1 and TRBJ1-2; maybe TRBD1 (6 bases). This CDR3 is 18 amino acids long. Trimming took 5 bases from V and 4 from J, leaving 26 bases between them. Looked up from germline, CDR1 is MGHRA and CDR2 is YSYEKL.

The chain couples TRBV9 to TRBJ2-3; TRBD2 agrees at 7 bases. The CDR3 length is 14 residues. The V segment lost 8 bases and the J segment 3 bases; nucleotides outside the gene matches: 9. Germline V gene data show CDR1 as SGDLS and CDR2 as YYNGEE. CDR3 loop: CASAERGGTDTQYF. The DNA for the CDR3 is TGTGCCAGTGCGGAAAGGGGAGGGACAGATACGCAGTATTTT.

The gene calls are TRBV7-8 and TRBJ1-1; 7 nucleotides line up with TRBD1. The CDR3 sequence is 17 residues long. The V gene's germline CDR1 is SGHVS and CDR2 FQNEAQ. The V segment lost 0 bases and the J segment 2 bases; nucleotides outside the gene matches: 9. The CDR3 nucleotides are TGTGCCAGCAGCTTAGCCTTACCGGGACAGAGAAACACTGAAGCTTTCTTT. This gives the protein CASSLALPGQRNTEAFF.

The chain recombines TRBV4-2 with TRBJ1-6; D gene ambiguous. Germline V gene sequence: CDR1 LGHNA, CDR2 YNFKEQ. Trimming shortened V by 0 bases and J by 8 bases, and 14 bases separated the two germline ends. The length of the CDR3 is 16 residues. Here the CDR3 reads CASSQEPAGKDSPLHF. CDR3 nucleotide sequence: TGTGCCAGCAGCCAAGAACCGGCGGGGAAGGATTCACCCCTCCACTTT.

The V call is TRBV19, the J call TRBJ1-2; 7 nucleotides agree with TRBD1. V dropped 3 bases and J dropped 6; count of bases not matched to a gene: 10. Germline-derived CDR1 and CDR2 are LNHDA and SQIVND (reference sequence). This CDR3 has 15 residues. CDR3 in DNA: TGTGCCAGTAGTATCTTGGAGGGGGCGCGTAATGGCTACACCTTC. Its protein is CASSILEGARNGYTF.

V is TRBV5-1 and J is TRBJ2-3, with D possibly matching TRBD2 (5 bases). The germline gives CDR1 SGHRS, CDR2 YFSETQ. V lost 0 bases and J 2 bases, leaving 10 bases between the germline ends. There are 15 residues in the CDR3. The CDR3 region is CASSLESGSTDTQYF. For the CDR3, the DNA is TGCGCCAGCAGCTTGGAAAGCGGATCCACAGATACGCAGTATTTT.

The V gene is TRBV19, the J gene TRBJ1-3; no clear D gene. The CDR3 covers 11 residues. The germline V and J ends were trimmed by 3 bases and 8 bases, with 5 bases remaining between them. CDR1 LNHDA and CDR2 SQIVND come from the germline V gene (reference sequence). CDR3 sequence (DNA): TGTGCCAGTAGTATTGGCGACACCATATATTTT. It encodes CASSIGDTIYF.

The chain links TRBV19 to TRBJ1-5; possibly TRBD1 for D (5 bases). Trimming cost V 1 base and J 7 bases, with 11 bases left between them. The CDR3 consists of 14 residues. Looked up from germline, CDR1 is LNHDA and CDR2 is SQIVND (reference sequence). The CDR3 loop reads CASSIVSGGQPQHF. CDR3 DNA: TGTGCCAGTAGTATAGTTTCCGGGGGGCAGCCCCAGCATTTT. Complete variable domain (other parts from reference TRBV19 and TRBJ1-5): DGGITQSPKYLFRKEGQNVTLSCEQNLNHDAMYWYRQDPGQGLRLIYYSQIVNDFQKGDIAEGYSVSREKKESFPLTVTSAQKNPTAFYLCASSIVSGGQPQHFGDGTRLSIL.

This clone rates as medium-sized. V and J are TRBV24-1 and TRBJ2-3; TRBD1 matches at 7 bases. J lost 3 bases, V lost 3 bases, and 5 bases had no gene match. CDR3 length: 15 residues. Germline assignment: CDR1 KGHDR and CDR2 SFDVKD. The CDR3: CATSDPDRKTDTQYF. The DNA of the CDR3 is TGTGCCACCAGTGATCCGGACAGGAAAACAGATACGCAGTATTTT.

This chain links TRBV19 with TRBJ2-1; D possibly corresponds to TRBD2 (5 bases). The CDR3 extends over 13 amino acids. Germline values: CDR1 LNHDA, CDR2 SQIVND (reference sequence). Deletions cut 3 bases from V and 14 bases from J, with 17 bases between. The CDR3 nucleotides are TGTGCCAGTAGTATCCAAAAGGGTATGGAGGAGTTCTTC. This codes for CASSIQKGMEEFF.

The rearrangement links TRBV7-3 to TRBJ2-1; maybe TRBD2 (5 bases). This CDR3 has 14 amino acids. The germline V gene has CDR1 SGHTA and CDR2 FQGTGA. Trimming pared 6 bases from V and 6 bases from J, leaving 15 bases between. The CDR3, as DNA: TGTGCCAGCAGTAAGGGAGAGAGCGGCAATGAGCAGTTCTTC. Translated: CASSKGESGNEQFF.

This chain links TRBV27 with TRBJ2-1, with 8 bases aligning to TRBD2. The V gene's germline CDR1 is MNHEY and CDR2 SMNVEV (reference sequence). The CDR3 spans 15 residues. The V and J ends lost 3 bases and 6 bases, in that order; junction bases with no gene match: 7. CDR3 DNA: TGTGCCAGCAGTTTGGAGCCAGCGGGGGCCAATGAGCAGTTCTTC. Residues: CASSLEPAGANEQFF.

This clone turned up a few times. The chain uses TRBV19 and TRBJ2-7, with D perhaps TRBD1 (6 bases). Germline assignment: CDR1 LNHDA and CDR2 SQIVND (reference sequence). V was cut by 3 bases and J by 6 bases, with 9 bases left in between. CDR3 length: 12 amino acids. CDR3 sequence: CASSIWGREQYF. The DNA for the CDR3 is TGTGCCAGTAGTATTTGGGGGCGCGAGCAGTACTTC.